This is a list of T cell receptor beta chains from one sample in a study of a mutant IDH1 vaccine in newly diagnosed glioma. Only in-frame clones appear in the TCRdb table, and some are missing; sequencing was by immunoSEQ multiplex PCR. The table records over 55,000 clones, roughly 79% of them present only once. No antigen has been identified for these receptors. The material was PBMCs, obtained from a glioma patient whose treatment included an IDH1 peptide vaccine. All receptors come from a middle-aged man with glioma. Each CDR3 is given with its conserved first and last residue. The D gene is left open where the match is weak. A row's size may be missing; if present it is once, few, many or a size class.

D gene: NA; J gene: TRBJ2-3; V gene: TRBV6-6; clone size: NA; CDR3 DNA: TGTGCCAGCAGTTACCAAGGGGGAAGCACAGATACGCAGTATTTT; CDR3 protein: CASSYQGGSTDTQYF
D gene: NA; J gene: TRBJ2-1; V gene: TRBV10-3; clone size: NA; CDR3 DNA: TGTGCCATCAGCCTCGGAGTTGCTAATGAGCAGTTCTTC; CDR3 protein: CAISLGVANEQFF
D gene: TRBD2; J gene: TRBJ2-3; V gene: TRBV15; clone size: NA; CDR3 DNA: TGTGCCACCAGGCCTCTCGAGGACGGGGGGGCAGATACGCAGTATTTT; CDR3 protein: CATRPLEDGGADTQYF
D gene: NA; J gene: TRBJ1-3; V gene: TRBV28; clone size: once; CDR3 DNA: TGTGCCAGCGCTCAGTTTAAACGGTCTGCAGGGGGAAACACCATATATTTT; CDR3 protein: CASAQFKRSAGGNTIYF
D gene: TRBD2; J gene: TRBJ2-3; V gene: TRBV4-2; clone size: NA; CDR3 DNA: TGTGCCAGCAGACCTCTGGGGGGGAGCTCCACAGATACGCAGTATTTT; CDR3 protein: CASRPLGGSSTDTQYF
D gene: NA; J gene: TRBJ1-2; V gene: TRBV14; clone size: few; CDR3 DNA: TGTGCCAGCAATGACAGGCGACACTATGGCTACACCTTC; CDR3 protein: CASNDRRHYGYTF
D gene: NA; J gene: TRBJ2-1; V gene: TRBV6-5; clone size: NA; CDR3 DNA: TGTGCCAGCAGTTACTTGCAGGGCTACAATGAGCAGTTCTTC; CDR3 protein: CASSYLQGYNEQFF
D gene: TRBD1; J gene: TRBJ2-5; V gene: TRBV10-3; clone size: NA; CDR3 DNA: TGTGCCATCAGTATGGGACAGGGGGCTAAAGAGACCCAGTACTTC; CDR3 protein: CAISMGQGAKETQYF
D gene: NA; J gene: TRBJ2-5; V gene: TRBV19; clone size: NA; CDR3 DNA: TGTGCCAGTCGCTTGAGCGCGCAAGAGACCCAGTACTTC; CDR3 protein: CASRLSAQETQYF
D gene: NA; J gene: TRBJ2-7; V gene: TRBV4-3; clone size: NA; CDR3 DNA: TGCGCCAGCAGCCAAGATGCCGGGGGCTACGAGCAGTACTTC; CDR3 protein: CASSQDAGGYEQYF